This record concerns one T cell receptor (beta chain) sequence. Its specificity is unknown. Per germline, CDR1 SGDLS and CDR2 YYNGEE. The length of the CDR3 is 15 residues. V trimming: 3 bases; J trimming: 6 bases; junction bases outside the gene matches: 9. Sample time point: cycle 4 day 1 (C4D1), after less than seven weeks of nivolumab. There was relapse after autologous stem cell transplantation in every patient, and there was variation in brentuximab vedotin exposure. Data came from immunoSEQ multiplex PCR; TCRdb stores just in-frame clones and leaves some out. The sample contains roughly 100,000 clones, around 93% of which appear only once. This entry belongs to a study of PD-1 blockade in classical Hodgkin lymphoma. Overall study: Patients were treated with nivolumab at 3 mg/kg, and this was given intravenously every 2 weeks. Study conclusions and caveats: With respect to the repertoire differences, their causes, possibly disease activity or prior therapy, remain undefined.

The sequencing here drew on peripheral blood mononuclear cells (PBMCs), taken before the fourth cycle of nivolumab. The V and J genes are TRBV9 and TRBJ2-1; 7 positions match TRBD2. This receptor was identified in a human donor with classical Hodgkin lymphoma. The CDR3 sequence: CASSASAGLPNEQFF. The CDR3 region has the DNA TGTGCCAGCAGCGCCTCAGCGGGACTCCCCAATGAGCAGTTCTTC.